This T cell receptor (beta chain) was captured in a study of shared clonotypes between healthy human individuals. Overall study findings and caveats: Donor clonotype sharing was expected to depend on sequencing depth.

As concerns this clone: The antigen is not known.

Measured with immunoSEQ multiplex PCR; TCRdb has only the in-frame clones, and not every one. This sample yields about 1 million clones, of which around 78% are seen a single time; around 0.47% belongs to the top ten. Per the germline V gene, CDR1 is MDHEN and CDR2 is SYDVKM. Between the trimmed V and J ends, which lost 11 bases and 2 bases, there was a span of 9 bases. This CDR3 is 11 amino acids long. The chain has TRBV28 and TRBJ1-2; perhaps TRBD1 as D (6 bases). The clonotype originates from a man between 18 and 29 years old in good health. Some clones in this sample may be carry-over from other donors' samples. The sample taken for sequencing was memory CD4+ T cells from PBMCs. The sample's subset: CD45RA-negative fraction. CDR3 in DNA: TGTGCCCTCGGACAGAACTATGGCTACACCTTC. Its translation: CALGQNYGYTF.